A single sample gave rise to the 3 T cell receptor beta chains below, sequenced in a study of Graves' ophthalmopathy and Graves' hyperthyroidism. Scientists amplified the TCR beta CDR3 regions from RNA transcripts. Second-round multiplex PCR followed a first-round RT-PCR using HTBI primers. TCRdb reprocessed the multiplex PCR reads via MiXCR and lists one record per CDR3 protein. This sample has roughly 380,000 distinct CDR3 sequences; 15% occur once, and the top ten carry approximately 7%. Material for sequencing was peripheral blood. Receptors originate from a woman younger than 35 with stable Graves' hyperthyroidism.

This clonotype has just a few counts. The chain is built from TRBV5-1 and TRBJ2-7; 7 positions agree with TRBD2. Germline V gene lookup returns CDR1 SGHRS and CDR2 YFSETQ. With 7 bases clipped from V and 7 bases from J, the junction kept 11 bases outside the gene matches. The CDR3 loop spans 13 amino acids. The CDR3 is CASGPGGRSEQYF. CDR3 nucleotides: TGCGCCAGCGGCCCCGGGGGGAGGAGTGAGCAGTACTTC.

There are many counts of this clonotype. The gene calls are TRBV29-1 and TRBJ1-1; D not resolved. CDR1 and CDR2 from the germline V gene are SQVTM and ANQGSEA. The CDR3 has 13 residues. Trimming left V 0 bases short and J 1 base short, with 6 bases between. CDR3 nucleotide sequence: TGCAGCGTTGAAGATGGTCCGAACACTGAAGCTTTCTTT. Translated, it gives CSVEDGPNTEAFF.

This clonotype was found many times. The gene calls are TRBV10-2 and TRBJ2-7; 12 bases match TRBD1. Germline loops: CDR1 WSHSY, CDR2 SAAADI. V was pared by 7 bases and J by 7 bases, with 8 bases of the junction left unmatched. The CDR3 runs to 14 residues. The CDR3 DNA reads TGCGCCAGCAACCCGGGACAGGGGGCGAGGGAGCAGTACTTC. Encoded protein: CASNPGQGAREQYF.